The 5 T cell receptor beta chains given below trace back to one sample, sequenced in a study of cytomegalovirus exposure and HLA in healthy donors. The PCR ran on 60 Vbeta and 13 Jbeta primers. Clones were sequenced by immunoSEQ multiplex PCR, and TCRdb holds only the in-frame ones, with some missing. The sample shows under 150,000 clones, 82% of them seen only once. The sequencing input was PBMCs. Receptors were obtained from a male donor in good health and CMV-seropositive.

The rearrangement uses TRBV27 and TRBJ2-1; tentatively, D is TRBD2 (7 bases). The CDR3 has 13 amino acids. V was clipped by 5 bases and J by 8 bases, with 13 bases between them. Germline V gene sequence: CDR1 MNHEY, CDR2 SMNVEV (reference sequence). This chain's CDR3 is CASSPRGGDEQFF. CDR3 nucleotide sequence: TGTGCCAGCAGTCCCCGAGGGGGGGATGAGCAGTTCTTC.

This clone was observed once. CDR3 loop: CASRNGATYEQYF. For the CDR3, the DNA is TGTGCCAGCAGGAACGGTGCGACCTACGAGCAGTACTTC. This chain links TRBV7-2 with TRBJ2-7; D uncertain. Germline V gives CDR1 SGHTA, CDR2 FQGNSA. The CDR3 spans 13 residues. Trimming cost V 6 bases and J 2 bases, with 11 bases left between them.

The V and J genes are TRBV6-5 and TRBJ1-2, with TRBD1 identical over 8 bases. Trimming removed 7 bases from V and 7 bases from J; junction bases left unmatched: 11. In germline, CDR1 is MNHEY, CDR2 SVGAGI. The CDR3 runs 14 residues. CDR3 in amino acids: CASTFGRGLPGYTF. CDR3 nucleotides: TGTGCCAGCACTTTCGGCAGGGGGCTGCCTGGCTACACCTTC.

This clone has a single count. This chain connects TRBV11-2 to TRBJ2-7, with D unresolved. Trimming left V 5 bases short and J 3 bases short, with 8 bases between. From germline, CDR1 is SGHAT and CDR2 FQNNGV. The CDR3 sequence is 12 residues long. The CDR3 loop is CASSPDFYEQYF. CDR3 in DNA: TGTGCCAGCAGCCCAGACTTCTACGAGCAGTACTTC.

The chain has TRBV28 and TRBJ1-1; the D is unclear. Germline V gene lookup returns CDR1 MDHEN and CDR2 SYDVKM. V shed 5 bases and J shed 2 bases, with 18 bases lying between them. The CDR3 length is 16 residues. CDR3: CASSTLPGGHNTEAFF. In DNA, the CDR3 is TGTGCCAGCAGTACCCTTCCGGGAGGGCATAACACTGAAGCTTTCTTT.